The clone carrying this TCR beta chain was seen at least ten times. Each CDR3 protein gets one entry after TCRdb re-called the PCR reads with MiXCR. The sample lists under 650,000 distinct CDR3 sequences; 15% to 20% were seen once. The source of the sample is a study of molecular identifiers for immune sequencing clone quantification. This CDR3 is built from 16 residues. Per the germline V gene, CDR1 is SGHKS and CDR2 is YYEKEE (reference sequence). Trimming removed 0 bases at V and 0 bases at J, with 7 bases between. The sequencing sample was made of naive CD8+ T cells from blood, with Jurkat cell RNA spiked in. Subset meaning: FACS-sorted CD8+CD4-CCR7+CD45RA+ naive T cells. This TCR came from a human donor in good health. Some libraries in this study had Jurkat cell RNA spiked in. The chain couples TRBV5-5 to TRBJ1-6; the D is unclear. CDR3 in amino acids: CASSLDSRSYNSPLHF. In DNA form, the CDR3 reads TGTGCCAGCAGCTTGGACAGCCGCTCCTATAATTCACCCCTCCACTTT.